The TCR beta chain described here comes from a study of a mutant IDH1 vaccine in newly diagnosed glioma. Assay: immunoSEQ multiplex PCR; the TCRdb copy retains only in-frame clones and omits some. Here the sample spans around 30,000 clones, around 83% being singletons. Described time point: baseline, week 1 (first vaccination visit). Treatment defined: pre-vaccination baseline after standard-of-care therapy. The CDR3 has 15 amino acids. With 5 bases removed from V and 3 bases from J, the gap between germline ends came to 18 bases. Germline CDR1 reads SGHNT; CDR2 reads YYREEE (reference sequence). The material sequenced was peripheral blood mononuclear cells (PBMCs), taken from a glioma patient treated with radiotherapy, temozolomide or both. J is TRBJ2-7 and V is TRBV5-4, with D possibly being TRBD1 (6 bases). The TCR was taken from a man aged 50-60 years with glioma. Some clones in this sample may be carry-over from other donors' samples. The CDR3 is CASRDSEGPIYEQYF. CDR3 nucleotides: TGTGCCAGCAGGGACAGTGAGGGGCCGATCTACGAGCAGTACTTC. Complete variable domain (other parts from reference TRBV5-4 and TRBJ2-7): ETGVTQSPTHLIKTRGQQVTLRCSSQSGHNTVSWYQQALGQGPQFIFQYYREEENGRGNFPPRFSGLQFPNYSSELNVNALELDDSALYLCASRDSEGPIYEQYFGPGTRLTVT.